This is a list of T cell receptor beta chains from one sample in a study of T cell responses to AZD1222 COVID-19 vaccine. Sequenced by immunoSEQ multiplex PCR; TCRdb stores in-frame clones only, minus some. The table lists about 99,000 clones, 70% to 90% of them singletons. The starting material was peripheral blood, obtained on day 0 of AZD1222 vaccination. The receptors come from an adult in good health. The conserved cysteine and the conserved F or W are not part of the CDR3 here. The order of the fields is V gene, J gene, CDR3 protein.

TRBV28	TRBJ1-5	ASIGGTQPQH
TRBV7-9	TRBJ2-7	ASARTAYEQY
TRBV7-9	TRBJ2-7	ASSPGSTADYEQY
TRBV5-5	TRBJ1-6	ASSLGLGAVSPLH
TRBV19	TRBJ2-1	ASSIRPGQGFDEQF
TRBV5-4	TRBJ2-3	ASSLQGSGTDTQY
TRBV12-3/TRBV12-4	TRBJ1-4	ASSPPEGKLF
TRBV27	TRBJ1-6	ASSSGTGYGSYNSPLH
TRBV21-1	TRBJ1-5	ASSPGRQGGQPQH
TRBV27	TRBJ2-1	ASSIRDRGHTRSYNEQF